These 32 T cell receptor beta chains came from one sample sequenced in a study of regulatory T cells in long-lasting Graves disease. Arm-PCR of CDR3 regions and iRepertoire HTBI primers were the basis on which TCR beta libraries were built. TCRdb analysed the multiplex PCR reads with MiXCR anew, one entry per CDR3 protein. The profile shows 300,000 to 400,000 distinct CDR3 sequences, around 15% of them singletons. Time point here: newly diagnosed GD, antithyroid drugs for less than 3 months. Making the TCR library involved RNA that had been extracted from PBMCs. The same sample was also used in a study of T cells in Graves' hyperthyroidism and ophthalmopathy.

Sample: peripheral blood mononuclear cells (PBMCs), taken at new diagnosis, from a patient treated with antithyroid drugs. The origin of the receptors is a man in his forties with Graves disease.

The chain recombines TRBV11-3 with TRBJ2-2, with D maybe TRBD1 (6 bases). There are 14 residues in the CDR3. Trimming pared 3 bases from V and 4 bases from J, leaving 9 bases between. Germline V gives CDR1 SGHNT, CDR2 YENEEA. CDR3 sequence reads: CASSLDSLTGELFF. CDR3 coding DNA: TGTGCCAGCAGCTTGGACAGTCTCACCGGGGAGCTGTTTTTT. Filled out from reference TRBV11-3 and TRBJ2-2, the complete variable domain reads EAGVVQSPRYKIIEKKQPVAFWCNPISGHNTLYWYLQNLGQGPELLIRYENEEAVDDSQLPKDRFSAERLKGVDSTLKIQPAELGDSAVYLCASSLDSLTGELFFGEGSRLTVL.

This clonotype came up many times. V is TRBV3-1 and J is TRBJ2-7, with a tentative D call TRBD2 (6 bases). Germline-derived CDR1 and CDR2 are LGHDT and YNNKEL (reference sequence). V lost 2 bases to trimming and J lost 5 bases, with 13 bases between them. This CDR3 contains 14 residues. DNA for the CDR3: TGTGCCAGCAGCCAAAATCCGGGAGATCACGAGCAGTACTTC. Its translation: CASSQNPGDHEQYF.

This clonotype was recorded many times. V is TRBV2 and J is TRBJ1-1; D is ambiguous. The germline gives CDR1 SNHLY, CDR2 FYNNEI. The CDR3 has 14 residues. V gave up 2 bases and J gave up 5 bases, with 12 bases separating them. The CDR3 bases are TGTGCCAGCAGTGAAATCGGGAGACGGACTGAAGCTTTCTTT. Its protein product is CASSEIGRRTEAFF.

This clonotype showed up many times. This chain links TRBV18 with TRBJ2-7, with 10 bases fitting TRBD1. Trimming removed 3 bases from V and 3 bases from J; junction bases left unmatched: 5. CDR3 length equals 15 residues. Germline loops: CDR1 KGHSH, CDR2 LQKENI. The CDR3 spells CASSPSGQGLYEQYF. CDR3 nucleotide sequence: TGTGCCAGCTCACCCTCGGGACAGGGGCTCTACGAGCAGTACTTC.

This chain links TRBV9 with TRBJ2-7, with 7 bases identical to TRBD2. V was clipped by 3 bases and J by 0 bases; unmatched bases: 6. The germline V gene has CDR1 SGDLS and CDR2 YYNGEE. The CDR3 has 15 residues. The CDR3 sequence: CASSARDYTSYEQYF. DNA for the CDR3: TGTGCCAGCAGCGCTCGGGACTACACCTCCTACGAGCAGTACTTC.

This clonotype occurred many times. The chain has TRBV7-8 and TRBJ2-1; D unresolved. CDR1 is SGHVS, CDR2 FQNEAQ, per germline. The CDR3 has 13 residues. V dropped 2 bases and J dropped 6 bases, with 8 bases sitting between them. CDR3 residues: CASSLRSGNEQFF. The CDR3 nucleotides read TGTGCCAGCAGCTTAAGGTCCGGCAATGAGCAGTTCTTC.

J is TRBJ2-2 and V is TRBV10-3; D unresolved. Germline V CDR1 and CDR2: ENHRY, SYGVKD. Between the trimmed V and J ends, which lost 10 bases and 1 base, there was a span of 10 bases. The CDR3 runs 13 residues. In DNA, the CDR3 is TGTGCCACGAGTAACAAGAACACCGGGGAGCTGTTTTTT. Translating gives CATSNKNTGELFF.

This clonotype appeared a few times. J is TRBJ2-2 and V is TRBV7-9, with a weak D call TRBD1 (6 bases). Germline V gene lookup returns CDR1 SEHNR and CDR2 FQNEAQ (reference sequence). CDR3 length equals 16 residues. V lost 1 base to trimming and J lost 1 base, with 10 bases between them. The CDR3 DNA reads as TGTGCCAGCAGCTTAGTCACAGGGATGAACACCGGGGAGCTGTTTTTT. Protein sequence: CASSLVTGMNTGELFF.

In its sample, this clonotype was seen a few times. The chain combines TRBV7-9 with TRBJ2-7, with TRBD1 identical over 7 bases. The CDR3 contains 12 residues. CDR1 SEHNR and CDR2 FQNEAQ come from the germline V gene (reference sequence). V was pared by 10 bases and J by 7 bases, with 10 bases of the junction left unmatched. CDR3 bases: TGTGCCATAGGGGACAGAGTGTATGAGCAGTACTTC. Amino acids: CAIGDRVYEQYF.

Many counts were recorded for this clonotype. The rearrangement uses TRBV5-5 and TRBJ2-5; 9 bases map to TRBD2. V shed 1 base, J shed 5 bases, and the junction held 12 bases outside the gene matches. The germline V gene has CDR1 SGHKS and CDR2 YYEKEE (reference sequence). CDR3 length: 17 amino acids. The CDR3 reads CASSLTLYLAGIETQYF. The CDR3 DNA is TGTGCCAGCAGCTTGACCCTCTATCTAGCGGGGATTGAGACCCAGTACTTC.

The CDR3 DNA reads as TGTGCCAGCACGCTTTACAGATCCTACGAGCAGTACTTC. This codes for CASTLYRSYEQYF. The V gene is TRBV6-8, the J gene TRBJ2-7, with D uncertain. V lost 7 bases and J lost 1, with 11 bases in between. Germline CDR1 is MNHGY and CDR2 is SAAAGT. CDR3 size: 13 residues.

This clonotype was seen ten or more times. The V and J genes are TRBV2 and TRBJ2-5; D gene uncertain. The CDR3 has 12 amino acids. The ends were cut back, 7 bases at V and 2 bases at J, with 8 bases in the middle. The germline V gene has CDR1 SNHLY and CDR2 FYNNEI. CDR3 region: CASKGSQETQYF. The CDR3 DNA sequence: TGTGCCAGCAAAGGGTCGCAAGAGACCCAGTACTTC.

CDR3 coding DNA: TGCGCCAGCAGCTCCCCCGTGGTGGAGACCCAGTACTTC. It translates to CASSSPVVETQYF. The genes are TRBV5-1 and TRBJ2-5; unclear D gene. The CDR3 runs to 13 residues. From germline, CDR1 is SGHRS and CDR2 YFSETQ. The germline V and J ends were trimmed by 3 bases and 5 bases, with 11 bases remaining between them.

This clonotype was found many times. Mismatch with germline at one junction end may stem from a read error. The V gene is TRBV2, the J gene TRBJ1-2; D is unclear. The CDR3 spans 13 residues. The germline CDR1 and CDR2 sequences are SNHLY and FYNNEI. DNA for the CDR3: TGTGCCAGCAAGGCGGGTGCGTCCTTGGCAATGTCCTTC. Its protein is CASKAGASLAMSF.

This clonotype occurred many times. The rearrangement links TRBV12-3 or TRBV12-4 to TRBJ2-3, with D hard to call. Deletions cut 9 bases from V and 6 bases from J, with 19 bases between. This CDR3 has 14 amino acids. The DNA for the CDR3 is TGTGCCAGTGAAGGGCCCCCAGTTCGGGATACGCAGTATTTT. Translated: CASEGPPVRDTQYF.

The table lists this clonotype with a few counts. This chain joins TRBV6-1 and TRBJ2-7; 7 nucleotides agree with TRBD1. The CDR3 consists of 19 residues. V gave up 6 bases and J gave up 3 bases; unmatched junction bases: 23. Germline lookup yields CDR1 MNHNS and CDR2 SASEGT. In nucleotides, the CDR3 is TGTGCCAGCAGACCCCACCCGACAGGGCCCGTCCTCCAATTCTACGAGCAGTACTTC. Translating gives CASRPHPTGPVLQFYEQYF.

The chain employs TRBV28 and TRBJ1-5; possibly TRBD1 for D (5 bases). The germline CDR1 and CDR2 sequences are MDHEN and SYDVKM. V gave up 2 bases and J gave up 4 bases, with 18 bases separating them. This CDR3 region has 17 residues. CDR3 sequence: CASSLSGGLGPNQPQHF. CDR3 in DNA: TGTGCCAGCAGTTTAAGTGGGGGTTTGGGCCCAAATCAGCCCCAGCATTTT. Filled out from reference TRBV28 and TRBJ1-5, the complete variable domain reads DVKVTQSSRYLVKRTGEKVFLECVQDMDHENMFWYRQDPGLGLRLIYFSYDVKMKEKGDIPEGYSVSREKKERFSLILESASTNQTSMYLCASSLSGGLGPNQPQHFGDGTRLSIL.

Many counts were recorded for this clonotype. This chain joins TRBV27 and TRBJ2-4; 7 nucleotides match TRBD2. Per germline, CDR1 MNHEY and CDR2 SMNVEV (reference sequence). The CDR3 extends over 13 amino acids. V shed 6 bases, J shed 8 bases, and the junction held 7 bases outside the gene matches. The CDR3 sequence: CASSYTSEYIQYF. The CDR3 nucleotides read TGTGCCAGCAGCTACACTAGCGAATACATTCAGTACTTC.

The table lists this clonotype with many counts. The CDR3 is CAISGGAHSYEQYF. The CDR3 DNA follows: TGTGCCATCAGTGGAGGGGCCCACTCCTACGAGCAGTACTTC. The chain employs TRBV10-3 and TRBJ2-7; D could derive from TRBD1 or TRBD2 (5 bases each). CDR3 length: 14 amino acids. Germline CDR1 ENHRY, CDR2 SYGVKD. V was trimmed by 4 bases and J by 0 bases, leaving 10 bases between them.

This clonotype was observed at least ten times. This chain connects TRBV20-1 to TRBJ2-1; 7 positions agree with TRBD2. The CDR3 runs 15 residues. Germline lookup yields CDR1 DFQATT and CDR2 SNEGSKA (reference sequence). V gave up 1 base and J gave up 5 bases; unmatched junction bases: 8. The CDR3, as DNA: TGCAGTGCTAGAGTCCTAGCGGCCGACAACAATGAGCAGTTCTTC. Its translation: CSARVLAADNNEQFF.

A few counts support this clonotype. The gene calls are TRBV6-1 and TRBJ1-1; D may be TRBD1 (5 bases). From germline, CDR1 is MNHNS and CDR2 SASEGT. The V gene lost 6 bases and the J gene lost 11 bases, with 22 bases spanning the gap. This CDR3 comprises 14 residues. The CDR3 spells CASRDQAGREGAFF. The CDR3 DNA follows: TGTGCCAGCAGGGACCAGGCCGGCAGGGAGGGTGCTTTCTTT.

This clonotype was counted at least ten times. The junction does not match germline at one end; this may be a read error. Here the CDR3 DNA reads TGTGCTAGCAGCTTGGGACTAGCGGGGAGTGAGACCCAGTACTTC. It is translated as CASSLGLAGSETQYF. The J gene is TRBJ2-5, the V gene TRBV7-7, with 13 bases fitting TRBD2. CDR3 size: 15 residues. Germline values: CDR1 SSHAT, CDR2 FNYEAQ (reference sequence).

This clonotype has at least ten counts. The CDR3 is CASSLVVSGARYNEQFF. Here the CDR3 DNA reads TGTGCCAGCAGCTTAGTGGTTAGCGGGGCGCGCTACAATGAGCAGTTCTTC. The chain links TRBV7-2 to TRBJ2-1; 8 bases agree with TRBD2. Germline trimming cut 1 base from V and 3 bases from J; bases unmatched to any gene: 8. This CDR3 comprises 17 residues. Germline V gives CDR1 SGHTA, CDR2 FQGNSA.

This clonotype was recorded many times. CDR3 in amino acids: CASSYTGGEQYF. The DNA of the CDR3 is TGTGCCAGCAGTTACACCGGAGGGGAGCAGTACTTC. The rearrangement joins TRBV6-2 or TRBV6-3 to TRBJ2-7, with a weak D call TRBD2 (6 bases). Germline assignment: CDR1 MNHEY and CDR2 SVGEGT. Trimming stripped 2 bases from V and 7 bases from J, with 9 bases between. The CDR3 sequence is 12 residues long.

This clonotype was observed many times. This chain uses TRBV20-1 with TRBJ1-2, with TRBD1 matching over 7 bases. Looked up from germline, CDR1 is DFQATT and CDR2 is SNEGSKA (reference sequence). The V segment lost 5 bases and the J segment 5 bases; nucleotides outside the gene matches: 20. This CDR3 is 17 amino acids long. CDR3: CSASLDRVTPGRYGYTF. CDR3 nucleotide sequence: TGCAGTGCTTCTCTTGACAGGGTAACCCCTGGTCGGTATGGCTACACCTTC.

The chain joins TRBV20-1 to TRBJ2-7; D gene unclear. Germline CDR1 is DFQATT and CDR2 is SNEGSKA (reference sequence). The length of the CDR3 is 8 residues. The CDR3 loop is CRFYEQYF. Here the CDR3 DNA reads TGCAGATTCTACGAGCAGTACTTC.

This clonotype has just one count. J is TRBJ2-1 and V is TRBV27; D is undetermined. The end of the DNA aligns better with TRBJ2-5, so the J call may be wrong. CDR3 length: 15 residues. The germline gives CDR1 MNHEY, CDR2 SMNVEV (reference sequence). CDR3 in amino acids: CASSPYPLDSETQYF. CDR3 DNA sequence: TGTGCCAGCAGTCCTTATCCCCTCGATTCCGAGACCCAGTACTTC.

The rearrangement joins TRBV5-1 to TRBJ2-7; possible D gene TRBD2, 5 bases. Germline CDR1 and CDR2: SGHRS and YFSETQ. V dropped 1 base and J dropped 2 bases, with 10 bases sitting between them. This CDR3 is built from 14 residues. DNA for the CDR3: TGCGCCAGCAGCTTGAAACTAGGGACCTACGAGCAGTACTTC. Protein product: CASSLKLGTYEQYF.

The chain joins TRBV7-2 to TRBJ2-7, with 8 bases lining up with TRBD2. This CDR3 has 16 amino acids. V was clipped by 5 bases and J by 4 bases; unmatched bases: 13. In germline, CDR1 is SGHTA, CDR2 FQGNSA. This CDR3 reads CASSPSLAGGRYEQYF. The DNA of the CDR3 is TGTGCCAGCAGCCCCTCTCTGGCGGGGGGTCGTTACGAGCAGTACTTC. Complete variable domain (other parts from reference TRBV7-2 and TRBJ2-7): GAGVSQSPSNKVTEKGKDVELRCDPISGHTALYWYRQSLGQGLEFLIYFQGNSAPDKSGLPSDRFSAERTGGSVSTLTIQRTQQEDSAVYLCASSPSLAGGRYEQYFGPGTRLTVT.

This clonotype came up many times. The chain joins TRBV28 to TRBJ1-5, with D possibly being TRBD1 (6 bases). Germline V lookup: CDR1 MDHEN, CDR2 SYDVKM. Trimming left V 7 bases short and J 0 bases short, with 13 bases between. The CDR3 length is 15 residues. As DNA, the CDR3 is TGTGCCAGCACCCGGGACACACCTAGCAATCAGCCCCAGCATTTT. This encodes CASTRDTPSNQPQHF.

This chain links TRBV29-1 with TRBJ1-1; D not resolved. Trimming left V 5 bases short and J 6 bases short, with 7 bases between. CDR3 length equals 10 residues. From germline, CDR1 is SQVTM and CDR2 ANQGSEA. The DNA for the CDR3 is TGCAGCGTTTTGACCTCTGAAGCTTTCTTT. This gives the protein CSVLTSEAFF.

This CDR3 reads CASRRYSYNSPLHF. In DNA form, the CDR3 reads TGTGCCAGCAGGAGGTACTCCTATAATTCACCCCTCCACTTT. The chain combines TRBV6-2 or TRBV6-3 with TRBJ1-6, with D hard to call. Trimming cost V 6 bases and J 0 bases, with 6 bases left between them. This CDR3 has 14 residues. Germline V lookup: CDR1 MNHEY, CDR2 SVGEGT.